These 27 T cell receptor beta chains share one sample of origin, sequenced in a study of OX40 agonist ivuxolimab in advanced cancers. The repertoire was sequenced with immunoSEQ multiplex PCR; TCRdb's copy has only in-frame clones and lacks some. Of 100,000 to 130,000 clones listed, approximately 90% are singletons. The specimen comprised CD4+ or CD8+ T cells sorted from blood, sampled in a trial of the OX40 agonist ivuxolimab. These receptors were obtained from an adult with an advanced solid tumor such as melanoma, head and neck, liver or kidney cancer.

The chain joins TRBV5-1 to TRBJ1-1; no clear D gene. The V gene lost 0 bases and the J gene lost 1 base, with 10 bases spanning the gap. Germline CDR1 reads SGHRS; CDR2 reads YFSETQ. The CDR3 length is 15 residues. In nucleotides, the CDR3 is TGCGCCAGCAGCTTGGGGGGATTAACGAACACTGAAGCTTTCTTT. It encodes CASSLGGLTNTEAFF.

This clone was seen only once. Mismatch with germline at one junction end may stem from a read error. The chain is built from TRBV2 and TRBJ1-4, with a tentative D call TRBD1 (5 bases). This CDR3 is built from 13 residues. Germline loops: CDR1 SNHLY, CDR2 FYNNEI. The CDR3 loop is CASREGHGEKLFF. The DNA for the CDR3 is TGTGCCAGCAGAGAAGGACATGGGGAAAAACTGTTTTTT.

The CDR3 DNA reads as TGTGCCAGCTCACCGGAAGCATCTGGGGGTCATCAGCCCCAGCATTTT. This codes for CASSPEASGGHQPQHF. This chain joins TRBV18 and TRBJ1-5, with D maybe TRBD1 (5 bases). The CDR3 is made up of 16 amino acids. The V and J ends lost 3 bases and 5 bases respectively, with 17 bases between them. Germline CDR1 reads KGHSH; CDR2 reads LQKENI.

The chain couples TRBV7-3 to TRBJ1-1; no definite D call. V dropped 1 base and J dropped 1 base, with 7 bases sitting between them. This CDR3 comprises 14 residues. Germline-derived CDR1 and CDR2 are SGHTA and FQGTGA. The CDR3 spells CASSLMSSNTEAFF. For the CDR3, the DNA is TGTGCCAGCAGCTTAATGTCGTCGAACACTGAAGCTTTCTTT.

V is TRBV7-2 and J is TRBJ2-7, with 8 bases fitting TRBD1. The CDR3 consists of 15 residues. Per germline, CDR1 SGHTA and CDR2 FQGNSA. V was pared by 5 bases and J by 4 bases, with 10 bases of the junction left unmatched. The CDR3 sequence is CASSLRQGQGYEQYF. For the CDR3, the DNA is TGTGCCAGCAGCCTGCGACAGGGGCAGGGATACGAGCAGTACTTC. The full variable domain, completed using reference TRBV7-2 and TRBJ2-7, is GAGVSQSPSNKVTEKGKDVELRCDPISGHTALYWYRQSLGQGLEFLIYFQGNSAPDKSGLPSDRFSAERTGGSVSTLTIQRTQQEDSAVYLCASSLRQGQGYEQYFGPGTRLTVT.

The chain uses TRBV10-3 and TRBJ2-2; no clear D. Per the germline V gene, CDR1 is ENHRY and CDR2 is SYGVKD. The CDR3 contains 16 residues. V lost 4 bases and J lost 2, with 14 bases in between. As DNA, the CDR3 is TGTGCCATCAGTGTGGGTCGGAGTATTAACACCGGGGAGCTGTTTTTT. Protein: CAISVGRSINTGELFF.

The V gene is TRBV4-2, the J gene TRBJ1-4; 9 bases align to TRBD1. The J segment lost 8 bases and the V segment lost 4 bases, leaving 8 bases of the junction unmatched. CDR3 length equals 15 residues. The germline gives CDR1 LGHNA, CDR2 YNFKEQ. The chain's CDR3 is CASSPSGTGREKLFF. The CDR3 nucleotides read TGTGCCAGCAGCCCCTCCGGGACAGGGCGCGAAAAACTGTTTTTT.

This rearrangement joins TRBV27 to TRBJ2-1; 9 positions match TRBD2. The germline CDR1 and CDR2 sequences are MNHEY and SMNVEV (reference sequence). The V and J ends lost 8 bases and 7 bases, in that order; junction bases with no gene match: 12. This CDR3 is built from 15 residues. The CDR3 region is CASPRDLAGENEQFF. CDR3 in DNA: TGTGCCAGCCCAAGGGACTTAGCGGGAGAAAATGAGCAGTTCTTC.

This chain links TRBV14 with TRBJ1-4, with D hard to call. The CDR3 spans 15 residues. Trimming pared 4 bases from V and 5 bases from J, leaving 14 bases between. Germline V lookup: CDR1 SGHDN, CDR2 FVKESK. The DNA of the CDR3 is TGTGCCAGCAGCCCCCGGGAGCTGATCAATGAAAAACTGTTTTTT. Translated, it gives CASSPRELINEKLFF.

V usage is TRBV28 and J usage is TRBJ2-2; TRBD1 might be the D (5 bases). The CDR3 length is 14 residues. Trimming stripped 3 bases from V and 3 bases from J, with 8 bases between. Looked up from germline, CDR1 is MDHEN and CDR2 is SYDVKM. The CDR3 nucleotides are TGTGCCAGCAGTTTGGCACAGGACACCGGGGAGCTGTTTTTT. Translated, it gives CASSLAQDTGELFF.

The chain links TRBV5-1 to TRBJ2-7, with D uncertain. Germline V lookup: CDR1 SGHRS, CDR2 YFSETQ. This CDR3 has 15 residues. V was pared by 0 bases and J by 3 bases, with 13 bases between. CDR3: CASSLVAEAVYEQYF. The CDR3 nucleotides are TGCGCCAGCAGCTTGGTGGCGGAAGCCGTCTACGAGCAGTACTTC.

The chain employs TRBV28 and TRBJ2-1, with D possibly being TRBD1 or TRBD2 (5 bases each). Germline loops: CDR1 MDHEN, CDR2 SYDVKM. Trimming stripped 7 bases from V and 10 bases from J, with 14 bases between. The CDR3 contains 12 residues. The CDR3 DNA is TGTGCCAGCAATCAGAGAGGGGCGGAGCAGTTCTTC. Translated: CASNQRGAEQFF.

This chain links TRBV9 with TRBJ2-7; D is uncertain. The CDR3 is 14 residues long. CDR1 SGDLS and CDR2 YYNGEE come from the germline V gene. The V and J ends lost 0 bases and 1 base respectively, with 8 bases between them. The CDR3, as DNA: TGTGCCAGCAGCGTAGGGATCTCGTCCTACGAGCAGTACTTC. Encoded protein: CASSVGISSYEQYF.

The rearrangement uses TRBV2 and TRBJ1-3; weak D call: TRBD1 (5 bases). CDR3 length: 12 amino acids. Germline CDR1 is SNHLY and CDR2 is FYNNEI. V lost 7 bases to trimming and J lost 3 bases, with 7 bases between them. CDR3 bases: TGTGCCAGCAAAGACAGTGGAAACACCATATATTTT. Its protein is CASKDSGNTIYF.

The J gene is TRBJ2-3, the V gene TRBV28; D not resolved. Trimming shortened V by 5 bases and J by 1 base, and 19 bases separated the two germline ends. Looked up from germline, CDR1 is MDHEN and CDR2 is SYDVKM. This CDR3 contains 17 residues. This CDR3 reads CASSTSFWGWGTDTQYF. CDR3 coding DNA: TGTGCCAGCAGTACCTCTTTCTGGGGTTGGGGCACAGATACGCAGTATTTT.

This clone was picked up one time. The rearrangement links TRBV7-8 to TRBJ2-3; 10 nucleotides match TRBD2. V lost 4 bases, J lost 1 base, and 5 bases stayed unmatched. CDR3 size: 16 residues. Per germline, CDR1 SGHVS and CDR2 FQNEAQ. The CDR3 sequence is CASSSGSGRGTDTQYF. For the CDR3, the DNA is TGTGCCAGCAGCTCGGGGAGCGGGAGGGGCACAGATACGCAGTATTTT.

In regard to this clone: A much bigger clone sits one base away, suggesting this may be a read error. The same CDR3 arises from other DNA sequences in this sample as well. This chain links TRBV5-1 with TRBJ2-5, with D possibly TRBD1 on 6 matching bases. CDR1 SGHRS and CDR2 YFSETQ come from the germline V gene. The CDR3 length is 14 residues. V lost 4 bases, J lost 2 bases, and 12 bases lay in between. The CDR3 reads CASSVGQGQETQYF. As DNA, the CDR3 is TGCGCCAGCAGCGTGGGGCAGGGGCAAGAGACCCAGTACTTC.

The rearrangement links TRBV6-5 to TRBJ2-7; 8 nucleotides align to TRBD1. The CDR3 is 15 amino acids. After removal of 5 bases from V and 1 base from J, the junction contained 7 bases not matched to a gene. The germline gives CDR1 MNHEY, CDR2 SVGAGI. In DNA, the CDR3 is TGTGCCAGCAGTCGGGGACAGGACTCTTCCTACGAGCAGTACTTC. Protein: CASSRGQDSSYEQYF.

The V call is TRBV28, the J call TRBJ2-7; D might be TRBD2 (5 bases). V was clipped by 7 bases and J by 0 bases, with 7 bases between them. The CDR3 is made up of 12 amino acids. Germline-derived CDR1 and CDR2 are MDHEN and SYDVKM. CDR3 bases: TGTGCCAGCACCGGGGTCTCCTACGAGCAGTACTTC. Its translation: CASTGVSYEQYF. Drawing the rest from reference TRBV28 and TRBJ2-7, the complete variable domain is DVKVTQSSRYLVKRTGEKVFLECVQDMDHENMFWYRQDPGLGLRLIYFSYDVKMKEKGDIPEGYSVSREKKERFSLILESASTNQTSMYLCASTGVSYEQYFGPGTRLTVT.

J is TRBJ2-1 and V is TRBV15; a weak D match, TRBD2 (6 bases). The CDR3 covers 15 residues. V was clipped by 1 base and J by 9 bases, with 16 bases between them. Per germline, CDR1 LNHNV and CDR2 YYDKDF (reference sequence). The CDR3, as DNA: TGTGCCACCAGCAGAGCAAAGGACTACCCTACTGAGCAGTTCTTC. The encoded protein is CATSRAKDYPTEQFF.

V usage is TRBV7-2 and J usage is TRBJ2-3; 12 bases line up with TRBD2. Trimming cost V 4 bases and J 6 bases; bases outside gene matches: 11. The germline V gene encodes CDR1 SGHTA and CDR2 FQGNSA. The CDR3 is made up of 17 amino acids. CDR3 DNA: TGTGCCAGCAGCTCAGAAGGACTAGCGGGAACGGGGGATACGCAGTATTTT. It codes for CASSSEGLAGTGDTQYF.

As to this clone: The junction departs from germline at one end; a sequencing error may be responsible. The chain couples TRBV28 to TRBJ1-1, with TRBD1 matching over 8 bases. Germline lookup yields CDR1 MDHEN and CDR2 SYDVKM. The CDR3 extends over 15 amino acids. In DNA form, the CDR3 reads TGCGCAGCAGGGAGGGGACAGGCCACGAACACTGAAGCTTTCTTT. Encoded protein: CAAGRGQATNTEAFF.

This clone has only a few counts. The chain links TRBV19 to TRBJ2-6; no firm D call. Deletions cut 6 bases from V and 5 bases from J, with 11 bases between. CDR3 length: 14 residues. Germline CDR1 and CDR2: LNHDA and SQIVND (reference sequence). The CDR3 is CASRSQSRANVLTF. CDR3 DNA sequence: TGTGCCAGTAGATCACAAAGTCGGGCCAACGTCCTGACTTTC.

V usage is TRBV7-2 and J usage is TRBJ1-5; D ambiguous. Germline assignment: CDR1 SGHTA and CDR2 FQGNSA. The CDR3 totals 16 residues. Trimming pared 5 bases from V and 2 bases from J, leaving 16 bases between. Here the CDR3 DNA reads TGTGCCAGCAGCCTTAGTGCGAGCCGGGGCAATCAGCCCCAGCATTTT. Its protein is CASSLSASRGNQPQHF.

This chain joins TRBV2 and TRBJ2-6; D is perhaps TRBD1 (5 bases). V gave up 4 bases and J gave up 2 bases, with 12 bases separating them. This CDR3 is 16 amino acids long. Germline-derived CDR1 and CDR2 are SNHLY and FYNNEI. The CDR3 region has the DNA TGTGCCAGCAGTGCCTCGAAGGGGCCTGGGGCCAACGTCCTGACTTTC. This gives the protein CASSASKGPGANVLTF.

The rearrangement uses TRBV6-6 and TRBJ2-3; maybe TRBD2 (6 bases). V shed 10 bases and J shed 1 base, with 9 bases lying between them. The CDR3 loop spans 12 amino acids. CDR1 is MNHNY and CDR2 is SVGAGI in the germline V gene (reference sequence). The CDR3 DNA reads as TGTGCCATCGGCGGGGGCACAGATACGCAGTATTTT. This codes for CAIGGGTDTQYF.

This chain connects TRBV28 to TRBJ1-5; D might be TRBD1 (5 bases). V lost 5 bases and J 2 bases, leaving 25 bases between the germline ends. Germline V CDR1 and CDR2: MDHEN, SYDVKM. The CDR3 length is 19 residues. CDR3 protein: CASSTTVGRAGYGNQPQHF. CDR3 coding DNA: TGTGCCAGCAGTACAACGGTGGGGCGGGCAGGGTACGGCAATCAGCCCCAGCATTTT. Variable domain in full (rest from reference TRBV28 and TRBJ1-5): DVKVTQSSRYLVKRTGEKVFLECVQDMDHENMFWYRQDPGLGLRLIYFSYDVKMKEKGDIPEGYSVSREKKERFSLILESASTNQTSMYLCASSTTVGRAGYGNQPQHFGDGTRLSIL.